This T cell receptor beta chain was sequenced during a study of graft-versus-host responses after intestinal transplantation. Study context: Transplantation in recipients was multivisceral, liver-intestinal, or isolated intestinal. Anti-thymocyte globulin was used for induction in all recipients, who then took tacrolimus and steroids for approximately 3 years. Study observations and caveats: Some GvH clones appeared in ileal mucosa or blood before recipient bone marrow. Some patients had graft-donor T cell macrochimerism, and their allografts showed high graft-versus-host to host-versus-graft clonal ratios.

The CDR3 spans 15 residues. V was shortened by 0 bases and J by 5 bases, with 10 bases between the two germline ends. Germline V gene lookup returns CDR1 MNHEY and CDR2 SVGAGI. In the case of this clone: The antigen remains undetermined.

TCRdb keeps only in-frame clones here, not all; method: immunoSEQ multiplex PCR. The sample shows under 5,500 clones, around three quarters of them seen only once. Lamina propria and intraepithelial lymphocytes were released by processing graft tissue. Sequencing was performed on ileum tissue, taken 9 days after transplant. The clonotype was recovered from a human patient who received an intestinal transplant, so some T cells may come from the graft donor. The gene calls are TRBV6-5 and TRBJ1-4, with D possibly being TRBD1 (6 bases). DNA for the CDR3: TGTGCCAGCAGTTACTCCCCAGGGGCGAATGAAAAACTGTTTTTT. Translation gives CASSYSPGANEKLFF.